The 16 T cell receptor beta chains below all came from one sample that was sequenced in a study of T cells in women clearing cervical HPV infection. TCRdb keeps only in-frame clones here, not all; method: immunoSEQ multiplex PCR. With roughly 14,000 clones in the sample, the ten largest clones hold less than 10%. Sequencing was performed on blood buffy coat. Receptor source: a woman between 18 and 70 years old with a cervical HPV16 infection that either progressed to CIN3+ or cleared (not recorded which).

Concerning this clone: The CDR3 extends 3 residues past the end of the read, so its final part is completed from the germline J gene. This chain uses TRBV7-8 with TRBJ1-2, with D possibly matching TRBD1 (6 bases). Per the germline V gene, CDR1 is SGHVS and CDR2 is FQNEAQ. With 0 bases removed from V and 5 bases from J, the gap between germline ends came to 19 bases. CDR3 length equals 17 residues. The CDR3 loop reads CASSLARDTGGRYGYTF. The covered CDR3 bases are TGTGCCAGCAGCTTAGCCCGGGACACAGGTGGGCGTTATGGC.

In regard to this clone: The read ends 3 residues shy of where the CDR3 ends; the end is completed using the germline J gene. This chain uses TRBV18 with TRBJ1-2, with D tentatively TRBD1 (5 bases). CDR1 and CDR2 (germline): KGHSH, LQKENI. The CDR3 totals 12 residues. CDR3 DNA, as far as it was read: TGTGCCAGCTCACCAGGGGACTACGAC. It encodes CASSPGDYD. The full CDR3 reads CASSPGDYDYTF. Based on the CDR3 plus reference TRBV18 and TRBJ1-2, the full variable domain is NAGVMQNPRHLVRRRGQEARLRCSPMKGHSHVYWYRQLPEEGLKFMVYLQKENIIDESGMPKERFSAEFPKEGPSILRIQQVVRGDSAAYFCASSPGDYDYTFGSGTRLTVV.

Comment on this clone: Coverage ceases 3 residues before the CDR3 finishes, and the germline J gene fills in the end. The chain uses TRBV10-3 and TRBJ1-2; D is perhaps TRBD1 (6 bases). CDR1 ENHRY and CDR2 SYGVKD come from the germline V gene. The CDR3 is made up of 16 amino acids. The CDR3 here is CAISEGTGSQGLGYTF. CDR3 DNA (partial): TGTGCCATCAGTGAGGGAACCGGTAGCCAGGGGTTAGGC.

This clone is called medium-sized based on its frequency. The read ends 3 residues early relative to the CDR3; the germline J gene fills the gap. The chain joins TRBV10-1 to TRBJ2-2; D is unclear. The CDR3 is 12 residues long. From germline, CDR1 is WNHNN and CDR2 SYGVQD (reference sequence). V lost 8 bases to trimming and J lost 1 base, with 5 bases between them. This CDR3 is CASGRNTGELFF. The CDR3 DNA, read in part, is TGCGCCAGCGGCAGGAACACCGGGGAG.

Remarks on this clone: The CDR3 end lies 3 residues beyond the end of the read and is filled in from the germline J gene. The gene calls are TRBV20-1 and TRBJ2-3, with 15 bases aligning to TRBD2. The CDR3 length is 21 residues. Germline V CDR1 and CDR2: DFQATT, SNEGSKA (reference sequence). J lost 0 bases, V lost 3 bases, and 16 bases had no gene match. CDR3 loop: CSASGAGGLAGGSSSTDTQYF. CDR3 DNA, as far as it was read: TGCAGTGCTAGCGGGGCGGGAGGACTAGCGGGGGGGAGTTCTAGCACAGATACG.

In the case of this clone: Read data end 3 residues before the CDR3 end; the end is taken from the germline J gene. The chain employs TRBV11-2 and TRBJ2-7; D may be TRBD2 (6 bases). Germline-derived CDR1 and CDR2 are SGHAT and FQNNGV. Between the trimmed V and J ends, which lost 0 bases and 6 bases, there was a span of 9 bases. This CDR3 is built from 13 residues. The DNA read from the CDR3 is TGTGCCAGCAGCTTAGATCAGGAGGGCGAG. It specifies CASSLDQEGE. The entire CDR3 protein is CASSLDQEGEQYF.

A remark on this clone: The DNA ends 3 residues before the CDR3 does, and the rest of the CDR3 is filled in from the germline J gene. The chain has TRBV6-2 or TRBV6-3 and TRBJ1-4; D perhaps matches TRBD1 (5 bases). CDR3 length: 15 residues. The germline V gene has CDR1 MNHEY and CDR2 SVGEGT. The covered CDR3 bases are TGTGCCAGCAGTTACGTTGGCTCTGGGGCCAACGTA. It is translated as CASSYVGSGANV. From start to end, the CDR3 is CASSYVGSGANVLFF.

CDR3 DNA (partial): TGCAGTGCTGGGCGGGCGGGAGTTACCTACAATGAG. Amino acid sequence: CSAGRAGVTYNE. The complete CDR3 protein is CSAGRAGVTYNEQFF. The rearrangement joins TRBV20-1 to TRBJ2-1; 7 positions agree with TRBD2. The read halts 3 residues ahead of the CDR3 end, with the missing end drawn from the germline J gene. J lost 2 bases, V lost 5 bases, and 9 bases had no gene match. The CDR3 extends over 15 amino acids. Germline CDR1 reads DFQATT; CDR2 reads SNEGSKA (reference sequence).

Considering frequency, this clone is medium-sized. The read comes to an end 3 residues before the CDR3 does, leaving the germline J gene to fill in the end. The V and J genes are TRBV29-1 and TRBJ2-1; 7 bases align to TRBD1. V dropped 6 bases and J dropped 9; count of bases not matched to a gene: 5. The germline gives CDR1 SQVTM, CDR2 ANQGSEA. The CDR3 is 11 residues long. This CDR3 is CSVGTGVEQFF. The sequenced CDR3 bases are TGCAGCGTCGGTACAGGGGTTGAG.

The CDR3 region is CASSLGRSNYGYTF. CDR3 DNA, as far as it was read: TGTGCCAGCAGCTTAGGCAGGTCTAACTATGGC. This chain links TRBV11-3 with TRBJ1-2, with no clear D. The CDR3 goes on 3 residues after the read ends, and that part is filled in from the germline J gene. V was cut by 1 base and J by 0 bases, with 6 bases left in between. Germline V gene lookup returns CDR1 SGHNT and CDR2 YENEEA. The CDR3 is 14 amino acids.

Partial CDR3 DNA: TGTGCCAGTAGTATAGGTCCCCCGCGGACAGATACC. Amino acids: CASSIGPPRTDT. In full, the CDR3 is CASSIGPPRTDTYTF. The V gene is TRBV19, the J gene TRBJ1-2; D perhaps matches TRBD1 (6 bases). The CDR3 extends 3 residues past the end of the read, so its final part is completed from the germline J gene. CDR1 LNHDA and CDR2 SQIVND come from the germline V gene (reference sequence). This CDR3 comprises 15 residues.

For this clone: The sequence runs out 3 residues before the end of the CDR3; the remainder is reconstructed from the germline J gene. V gene TRBV5-1 combines with J gene TRBJ2-3; tentative D call: TRBD1 (6 bases). The V gene lost 0 bases and the J gene lost 0 bases, with 11 bases spanning the gap. CDR3 length equals 16 residues. Germline V lookup: CDR1 SGHRS, CDR2 YFSETQ. CDR3 DNA, as far as it was read: TGCGCCAGCAGCTTGGAGGGGGATGCTAGCACAGATACG. This codes for CASSLEGDASTDT. The complete CDR3 protein is CASSLEGDASTDTQYF.

As regards this clone: The read falls 3 residues short of the CDR3 end, and the missing part is taken from the germline J gene. The V and J genes are TRBV28 and TRBJ2-7; the match to TRBD1 covers 9 bases. Germline CDR1 and CDR2: MDHEN and SYDVKM. The length of the CDR3 is 14 residues. V gave up 5 bases and J gave up 2 bases; unmatched junction bases: 4. The DNA read from the CDR3 is TGTGCCAGCAGTCCGGGACAGGGCACCTACGAG. It encodes CASSPGQGTYE. The entire CDR3 is CASSPGQGTYEQYF.

Regarding this clone: With the read ending 3 residues before the CDR3 end, the germline J gene is used to fill in that end. This sequence joins TRBV7-9 and TRBJ1-2; D is undetermined. The CDR3 sequence is 12 residues long. Per the germline V gene, CDR1 is SEHNR and CDR2 is FQNEAQ (reference sequence). The CDR3 here is CASSPYSSDYTF. The DNA read from the CDR3 is TGTGCCAGCAGCCCTTATTCGAGCGAC. Together with reference TRBV7-9 and TRBJ1-2, the CDR3 gives the full variable domain: DTGVSQNPRHKITKRGQNVTFRCDPISEHNRLYWYRQTLGQGPEFLTYFQNEAQLEKSRLLSDRFSAERPKGSFSTLEIQRTEQGDSAMYLCASSPYSSDYTFGSGTRLTVV.

Of note for this clone: From the germline J gene comes the end of the CDR3, since the read stops 3 residues before it. The V gene is TRBV5-6, the J gene TRBJ2-7; tentatively, D is TRBD1 (6 bases). Germline V gene sequence: CDR1 SGHDT, CDR2 YYEEEE. The CDR3 spans 14 residues. V was shortened by 1 base and J by 0 bases, with 8 bases between the two germline ends. Partial CDR3 DNA: TGTGCCAGCAGCTTGACAGGGACCTCCTACGAG. It encodes CASSLTGTSYE. The full CDR3 sequence reads CASSLTGTSYEQYF.

The covered CDR3 bases are TGTGCCAGCAGCCCAGACCCTTGGGGGCGGAATGAG. Protein: CASSPDPWGRNE. The full CDR3 reads CASSPDPWGRNEQFF. The chain is built from TRBV7-7 and TRBJ2-1; D may be TRBD1 (6 bases). The read gets to within 3 residues of the CDR3 end, and the germline J gene fills in the rest. CDR1 is SSHAT, CDR2 FNYEAQ, per germline (reference sequence). The CDR3 extends over 15 amino acids. V was shortened by 5 bases and J by 7 bases, with 18 bases between the two germline ends.